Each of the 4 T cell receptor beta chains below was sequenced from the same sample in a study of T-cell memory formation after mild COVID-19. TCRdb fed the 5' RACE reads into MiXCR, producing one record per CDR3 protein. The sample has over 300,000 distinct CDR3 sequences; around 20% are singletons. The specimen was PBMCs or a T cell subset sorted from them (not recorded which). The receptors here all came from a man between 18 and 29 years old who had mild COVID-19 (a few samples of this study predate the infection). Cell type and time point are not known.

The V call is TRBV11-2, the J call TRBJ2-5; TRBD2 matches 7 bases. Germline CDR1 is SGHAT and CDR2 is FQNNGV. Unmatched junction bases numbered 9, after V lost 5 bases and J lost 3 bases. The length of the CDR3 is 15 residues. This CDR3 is CASSPRASGEETQYF. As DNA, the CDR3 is TGTGCCAGCAGCCCACGAGCTAGCGGTGAAGAGACCCAGTACTTC.

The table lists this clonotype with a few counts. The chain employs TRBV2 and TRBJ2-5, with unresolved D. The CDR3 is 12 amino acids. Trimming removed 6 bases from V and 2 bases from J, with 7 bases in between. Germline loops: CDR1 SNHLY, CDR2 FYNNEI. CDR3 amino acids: CASRADQETQYF. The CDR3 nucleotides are TGTGCCAGCAGGGCGGATCAAGAGACCCAGTACTTC.

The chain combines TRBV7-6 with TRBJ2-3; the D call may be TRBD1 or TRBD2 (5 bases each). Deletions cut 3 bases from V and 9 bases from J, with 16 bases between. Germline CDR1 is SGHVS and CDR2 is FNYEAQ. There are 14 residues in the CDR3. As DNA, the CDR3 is TGTGCCAGCAGCTTTCACGAGGGGAAGCAGACGCAGTATTTT. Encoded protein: CASSFHEGKQTQYF.

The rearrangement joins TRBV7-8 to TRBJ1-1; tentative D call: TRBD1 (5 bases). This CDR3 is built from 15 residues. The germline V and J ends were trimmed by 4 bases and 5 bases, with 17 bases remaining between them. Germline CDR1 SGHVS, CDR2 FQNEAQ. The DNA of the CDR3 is TGTGCCAGCAGCTCCCGAATCCAGGGAAGAACTGAAGCTTTCTTT. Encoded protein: CASSSRIQGRTEAFF.